A selection of T cell receptor beta chains follows, all from one sample in a study of blood T cell repertoires in COVID-19. Profiled with immunoSEQ multiplex PCR; TCRdb holds only in-frame clones, not every one. Of roughly 200,000 clones in the sample, around 84% were seen once. The sample taken for sequencing was peripheral blood. The receptors shown here come from a woman aged 80 or older with COVID-19, enrolled during active disease. CDR3s include the opening cysteine and the closing phenylalanine or tryptophan. A D gene is named only where the DNA matches it firmly. The listing skips clone size in some rows; elsewhere it reads once, few, many or a size class.

V gene,clone size,CDR3 length,J gene,D gene,CDR3 protein,CDR3 DNA
TRBV29-1,-,15,TRBJ2-3,-,CSVEGHGGKSDTQYF,TGCAGCGTTGAAGGCCACGGGGGAAAGTCAGATACGCAGTATTTT
TRBV30,few,18,TRBJ1-4,-,CAWSVLAGARATNEKLFF,TGTGCCTGGAGTGTCCTTGCAGGGGCTCGCGCAACTAATGAAAAACTGTTTTTT
TRBV18,-,14,TRBJ2-1,-,CASSPGLSYNEQFF,TGTGCCAGCTCACCCGGACTCTCCTACAATGAGCAGTTCTTC
TRBV2,-,13,TRBJ2-5,TRBD2,CASRTSGGKTQYF,TGTGCCAGCCGGACTAGCGGGGGGAAGACCCAGTACTTC
TRBV5-5,-,17,TRBJ2-6,TRBD1,CASSPGQGTSGANVLTF,TGTGCCAGCAGCCCAGGACAGGGAACCTCTGGGGCCAACGTCCTGACTTTC
TRBV15,-,15,TRBJ2-1,TRBD2,CATSSPGASGYEQFF,TGTGCCACCAGCAGCCCCGGGGCTAGCGGATATGAGCAGTTCTTC
TRBV11-2,-,17,TRBJ1-5,TRBD1,CASSAGQGRGGNQPQHF,TGTGCCAGCAGCGCTGGACAGGGGAGAGGAGGCAATCAGCCCCAGCATTTT
TRBV24-1,-,14,TRBJ1-2,-,CATSHTTENYGYTF,TGTGCCACCAGTCATACGACAGAAAACTATGGCTACACCTTC
TRBV7-5,-,17,TRBJ2-1,-,CARSPTSRGDSYNEQFF,TGTGCCAGAAGCCCAACCTCGCGGGGGGACTCCTACAATGAGCAGTTCTTC
TRBV5-1,-,17,TRBJ2-1,-,CASSSNQRGTAYNEQFF,TGCGCCAGCAGCTCCAATCAGCGGGGGACAGCCTACAATGAGCAGTTCTTC
TRBV2,-,15,TRBJ1-1,-,CAGGRDLEANTEAFF,TGTGCCGGAGGGCGGGATTTGGAGGCGAACACTGAAGCTTTCTTT
TRBV5-1,-,15,TRBJ1-5,TRBD1,CASSRTGDSNQPQHF,TGCGCCAGCAGCCGGACAGGGGATAGCAATCAGCCCCAGCATTTT
TRBV7-2,-,14,TRBJ1-3,TRBD1,CASSWTGGGNTIYF,TGTGCCAGCAGCTGGACAGGGGGCGGAAACACCATATATTTT
TRBV5-4,-,16,TRBJ1-2,TRBD1,CASRPGTGPYGYGYTF,TGTGCCAGCAGACCCGGGACAGGACCCTATGGCTATGGCTACACCTTC
TRBV28,-,12,TRBJ2-7,-,CASRHTSYEQYF,TGTGCCAGCAGACATACCTCATACGAGCAGTACTTC
TRBV6-1,-,13,TRBJ1-2,-,CASSEVGGYGYTF,TGTGCCAGCAGTGAAGTGGGGGGGTATGGCTACACCTTC
TRBV4-1,many,20,TRBJ2-2,-,CASSQFLAGWGTELTGELFF,TGCGCCAGCAGCCAATTCCTGGCGGGGTGGGGGACAGAGCTCACCGGGGAGCTGTTTTTT
TRBV6-6,-,15,TRBJ1-4,-,CASSSDRTSNEKLFF,TGTGCCAGCAGTTCCGACAGGACTAGTAATGAAAAACTGTTTTTT
TRBV3-1/TRBV3-2,-,15,TRBJ2-2,TRBD1,CASSQVHNRGGELFF,TGTGCCAGCAGCCAAGTCCACAACAGGGGAGGGGAGCTGTTTTTT
TRBV19,-,14,TRBJ2-7,TRBD1,CASSQSGTAYEQYF,TGTGCCAGTAGCCAATCCGGGACAGCCTACGAGCAGTACTTC
TRBV7-2,-,14,TRBJ1-4,-,CATTPTPVNEKLFF,TGTGCCACCACACCGACACCGGTCAATGAAAAACTGTTTTTT
TRBV29-1,-,14,TRBJ2-3,TRBD1,CSVVQRGPEDTQYF,TGCAGCGTTGTACAAAGGGGGCCGGAAGATACGCAGTATTTT
TRBV20-1,-,18,TRBJ1-4,TRBD1,CSASPGQGGRRANEKLFF,TGCAGTGCTAGTCCCGGACAGGGAGGAAGGCGGGCTAATGAAAAACTGTTTTTT
TRBV18,once,13,TRBJ1-1,TRBD1,CASSLEIQGEAFF,TGTGCCAGCTCACTCGAAATACAGGGGGAAGCTTTCTTT
TRBV5-5,-,14,TRBJ1-3,-,CASSPGTTRNTIYF,TGTGCCAGCAGCCCCGGGACAACCCGAAACACCATATATTTT
TRBV25-1,-,15,TRBJ2-1,TRBD2,CASSGTSGSYNEQFF,TGTGCCAGCTCTGGCACTAGCGGGTCCTACAATGAGCAGTTCTTC
TRBV9,few,14,TRBJ2-7,TRBD2,CASSVGMGGTEQYF,TGTGCCAGCAGCGTAGGGATGGGGGGGACCGAGCAGTACTTC
TRBV7-7,-,16,TRBJ2-5,TRBD1,CASSFGTGGGGETQYF,TGTGCTAGCAGTTTCGGCACAGGGGGCGGGGGAGAGACCCAGTACTTC
TRBV30,once,14,TRBJ2-7,-,CAWSVLTGAYEQYF,TGTGCCTGGAGTGTACTGACAGGCGCCTACGAGCAGTACTTC
TRBV11-3,-,13,TRBJ2-2,-,CASSPTRTGELFF,TGTGCCAGCAGTCCTACCCGCACCGGGGAGCTGTTTTTT
TRBV19,-,16,TRBJ1-2,TRBD1,CASSIIAGTVAHGYTF,TGTGCCAGTAGTATAATTGCCGGGACAGTGGCACACGGCTACACCTTC
TRBV28,few,14,TRBJ1-2,TRBD1,CASSFSGTVYGYTF,TGTGCCAGCAGTTTTTCCGGGACAGTCTATGGCTACACCTTC
TRBV4-3,-,17,TRBJ2-7,-,CASSQEAGALIPYEQYF,TGCGCCAGCAGCCAAGAGGCGGGGGCGCTCATTCCCTACGAGCAGTACTTC
TRBV3-1/TRBV3-2,once,16,TRBJ2-1,-,CASSPLATTTYNEQFF,TGTGCCAGCAGCCCTCTAGCCACAACTACCTACAATGAGCAGTTCTTC
TRBV6-2/TRBV6-3,-,15,TRBJ2-3,TRBD1,CASSTGQGAADTQYF,TGTGCCAGCAGTACGGGACAGGGGGCCGCAGATACGCAGTATTTT
TRBV30,-,12,TRBJ1-2,-,CAWIPGLGGYTF,TGTGCCTGGATCCCGGGTTTGGGTGGCTACACCTTC
TRBV5-1,-,19,TRBJ2-3,-,CASSPRNSQGSSRTDTQYF,TGCGCCAGCAGCCCCCGAAATTCTCAGGGGTCCTCCCGCACAGATACGCAGTATTTT
TRBV24-1,-,17,TRBJ2-1,-,CATSGPPGEGSYNEQFF,TGTGCCACCAGTGGACCTCCAGGGGAAGGATCCTACAATGAGCAGTTCTTC
TRBV12-3/TRBV12-4,-,13,TRBJ1-2,-,CASSLTGNYGYTF,TGTGCCAGCAGTTTAACAGGAAACTATGGCTACACCTTC
TRBV7-2,few,17,TRBJ2-1,TRBD2,CASSFLTSGGLGNEQFF,TGTGCCAGCAGCTTCCTGACTAGCGGGGGCCTAGGGAATGAGCAGTTCTTC